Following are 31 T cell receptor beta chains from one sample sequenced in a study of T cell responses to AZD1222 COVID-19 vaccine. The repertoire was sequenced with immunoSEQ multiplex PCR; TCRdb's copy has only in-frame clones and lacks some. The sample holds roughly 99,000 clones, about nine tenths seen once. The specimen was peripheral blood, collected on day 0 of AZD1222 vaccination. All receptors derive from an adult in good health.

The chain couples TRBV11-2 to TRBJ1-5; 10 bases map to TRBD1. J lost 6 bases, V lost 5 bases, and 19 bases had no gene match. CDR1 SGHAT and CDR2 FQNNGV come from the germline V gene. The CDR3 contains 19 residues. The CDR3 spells CASSPSSRQGANICQPQHF. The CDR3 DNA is TGTGCCAGCAGCCCGTCGTCCAGACAGGGGGCCAATATCTGTCAGCCCCAGCATTTT.

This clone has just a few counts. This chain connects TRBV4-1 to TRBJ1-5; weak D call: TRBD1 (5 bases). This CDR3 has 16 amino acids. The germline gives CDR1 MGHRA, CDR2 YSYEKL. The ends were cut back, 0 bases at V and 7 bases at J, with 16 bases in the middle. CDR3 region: CASSQDPGVGSQPQHF. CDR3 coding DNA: TGCGCCAGCAGCCAAGATCCGGGGGTAGGGAGCCAGCCCCAGCATTTT.

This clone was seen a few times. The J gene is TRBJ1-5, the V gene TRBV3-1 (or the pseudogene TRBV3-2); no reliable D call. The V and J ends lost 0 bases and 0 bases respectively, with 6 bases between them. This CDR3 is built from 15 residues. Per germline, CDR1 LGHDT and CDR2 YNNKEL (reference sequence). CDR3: CASSQDGYSNQPQHF. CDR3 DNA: TGTGCCAGCAGCCAAGACGGGTATAGCAATCAGCCCCAGCATTTT.

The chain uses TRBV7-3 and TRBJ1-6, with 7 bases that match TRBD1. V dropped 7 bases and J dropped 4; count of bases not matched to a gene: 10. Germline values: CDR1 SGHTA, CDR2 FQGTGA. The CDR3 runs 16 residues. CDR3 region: CASNPQDRPYNSPLHF. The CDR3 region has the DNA TGTGCCAGCAACCCCCAGGACAGGCCTTATAATTCACCCCTCCACTTT.

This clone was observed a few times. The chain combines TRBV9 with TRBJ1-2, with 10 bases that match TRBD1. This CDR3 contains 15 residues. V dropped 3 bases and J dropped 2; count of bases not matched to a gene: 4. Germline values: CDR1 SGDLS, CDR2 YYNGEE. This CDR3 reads CASSGGGQGNYGYTF. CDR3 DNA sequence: TGTGCCAGCAGCGGCGGGGGACAGGGGAACTATGGCTACACCTTC.

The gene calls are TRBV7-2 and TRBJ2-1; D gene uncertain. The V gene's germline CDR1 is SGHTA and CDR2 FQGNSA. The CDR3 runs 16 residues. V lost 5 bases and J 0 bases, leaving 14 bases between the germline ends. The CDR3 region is CASSHSSGLSYNEQFF. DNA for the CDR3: TGTGCCAGCAGCCACAGCTCGGGTCTCTCCTACAATGAGCAGTTCTTC.

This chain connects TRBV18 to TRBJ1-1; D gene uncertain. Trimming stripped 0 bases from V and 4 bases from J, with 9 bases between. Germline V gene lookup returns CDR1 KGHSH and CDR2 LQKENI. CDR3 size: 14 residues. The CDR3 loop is CASSPPGGGTEAFF. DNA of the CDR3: TGTGCCAGCTCACCACCGGGAGGTGGCACTGAAGCTTTCTTT.

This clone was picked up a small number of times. CDR3 DNA sequence: TGTGCCAGTAGTGTTCTTGGGGAAGGCTATGGCTACACCTTC. Its translation is CASSVLGEGYGYTF. V and J are TRBV19 and TRBJ1-2, with unresolved D. Per germline, CDR1 LNHDA and CDR2 SQIVND (reference sequence). The V gene lost 5 bases and the J gene lost 4 bases, with 14 bases spanning the gap. The CDR3 is 14 residues long.

CDR3 in amino acids: CASSQAGGRDEQFF. For the CDR3, the DNA is TGTGCCAGCAGCCAAGCGGGAGGGCGGGATGAGCAGTTCTTC. V gene TRBV3-1 (or the pseudogene TRBV3-2) combines with J gene TRBJ2-1; 8 bases are shared with TRBD2. Germline CDR1 reads LGHDT; CDR2 reads YNNKEL (reference sequence). This CDR3 has 14 amino acids. Trimming at V came to 1 base and at J to 8 bases, leaving 4 bases not matched to a gene.

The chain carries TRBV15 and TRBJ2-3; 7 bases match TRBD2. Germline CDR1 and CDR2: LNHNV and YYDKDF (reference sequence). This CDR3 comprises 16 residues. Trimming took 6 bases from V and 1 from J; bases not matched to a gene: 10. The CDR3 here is CATRRGLAVGTDTQYF. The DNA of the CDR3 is TGTGCCACCAGGCGAGGTCTAGCGGTTGGCACAGATACGCAGTATTTT.

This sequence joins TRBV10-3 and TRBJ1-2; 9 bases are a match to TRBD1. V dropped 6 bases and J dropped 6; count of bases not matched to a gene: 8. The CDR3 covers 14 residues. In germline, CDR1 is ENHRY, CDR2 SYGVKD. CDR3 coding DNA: TGTGCCATCAGGCTGGGACAGGGAAGTCATGGCTACACCTTC. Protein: CAIRLGQGSHGYTF.

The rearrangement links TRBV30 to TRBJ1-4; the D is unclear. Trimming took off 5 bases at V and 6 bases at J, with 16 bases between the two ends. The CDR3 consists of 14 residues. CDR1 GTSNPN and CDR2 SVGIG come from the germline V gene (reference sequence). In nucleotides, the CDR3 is TGTGCCTGGCAACCCGATGCGGGATATGAAAAACTGTTTTTT. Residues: CAWQPDAGYEKLFF.

The CDR3 reads CASSLQNTGELFF. As DNA, the CDR3 is TGTGCCAGCAGTTTACAGAACACCGGGGAGCTGTTTTTT. The chain is built from TRBV12-3 or TRBV12-4 and TRBJ2-2; D not resolved. The CDR3 extends over 13 amino acids. Trimming took off 2 bases at V and 1 base at J, with 2 bases between the two ends.

The CDR3 DNA sequence: TGTGCCAGCAGTCTCATGGGACAGTCAAGCGAGCAGTACTTC. Its translation: CASSLMGQSSEQYF. The rearrangement links TRBV7-9 to TRBJ2-7, with 7 bases matching TRBD1. CDR1 is SEHNR, CDR2 FQNEAQ, per germline (reference sequence). The CDR3 consists of 14 residues. Trimming at V came to 6 bases and at J to 6 bases, leaving 11 bases not matched to a gene.

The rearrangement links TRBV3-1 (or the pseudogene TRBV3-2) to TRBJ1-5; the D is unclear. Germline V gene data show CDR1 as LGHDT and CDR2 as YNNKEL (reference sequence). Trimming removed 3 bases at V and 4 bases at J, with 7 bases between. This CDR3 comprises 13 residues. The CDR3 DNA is TGTGCCAGCAGCCAGTATGAGAATCAGCCCCAGCATTTT. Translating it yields CASSQYENQPQHF.

CDR3 sequence reads: CASSLDVVRGNTIYF. The CDR3 DNA follows: TGTGCCAGCAGCTTAGATGTGGTGAGGGGAAACACCATATATTTT. The gene calls are TRBV7-6 and TRBJ1-3; no clear D. Trimming left V 1 base short and J 4 bases short, with 11 bases between. Per the germline V gene, CDR1 is SGHVS and CDR2 is FNYEAQ. The CDR3 has 15 residues.

The CDR3, as DNA: TGCGCCAGCAGCCCTAGCCGTAGCTCCTACAATGAGCAGTTCTTC. The encoded protein is CASSPSRSSYNEQFF. This sequence joins TRBV4-3 and TRBJ2-1; D is possibly TRBD2 (5 bases). Germline V lookup: CDR1 LGHNA, CDR2 YSLEER. Trimming stripped 4 bases from V and 0 bases from J, with 10 bases between. The CDR3 contains 15 residues.

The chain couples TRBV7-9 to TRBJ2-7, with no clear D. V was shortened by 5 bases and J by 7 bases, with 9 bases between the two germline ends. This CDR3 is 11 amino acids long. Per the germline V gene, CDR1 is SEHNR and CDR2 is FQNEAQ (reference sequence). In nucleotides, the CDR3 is TGTGCCAGCAGCCCTCACTGGGAGCAGTACTTC. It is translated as CASSPHWEQYF.

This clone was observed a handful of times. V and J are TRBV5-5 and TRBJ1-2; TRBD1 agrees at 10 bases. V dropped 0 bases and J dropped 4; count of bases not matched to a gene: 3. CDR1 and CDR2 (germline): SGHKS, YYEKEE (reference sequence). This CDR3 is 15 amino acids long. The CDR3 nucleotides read TGTGCCAGCAGCTTGGAGGGACAGGGGACCTATGGCTACACCTTC. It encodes CASSLEGQGTYGYTF.

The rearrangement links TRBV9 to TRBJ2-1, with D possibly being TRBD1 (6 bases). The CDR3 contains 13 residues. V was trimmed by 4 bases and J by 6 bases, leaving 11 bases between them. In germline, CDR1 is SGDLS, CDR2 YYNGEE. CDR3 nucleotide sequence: TGTGCCAGCAGCTCCCCGGACAGCAATGAGCAGTTCTTC. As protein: CASSSPDSNEQFF.

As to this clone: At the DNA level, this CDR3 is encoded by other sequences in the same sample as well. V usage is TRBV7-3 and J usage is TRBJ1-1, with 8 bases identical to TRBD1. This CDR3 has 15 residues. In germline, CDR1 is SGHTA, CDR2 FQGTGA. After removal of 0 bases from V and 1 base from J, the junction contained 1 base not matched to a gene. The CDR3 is CASSLTGTGNTEAFF. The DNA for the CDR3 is TGTGCCAGCAGCTTAACAGGGACAGGGAACACTGAAGCTTTCTTT.

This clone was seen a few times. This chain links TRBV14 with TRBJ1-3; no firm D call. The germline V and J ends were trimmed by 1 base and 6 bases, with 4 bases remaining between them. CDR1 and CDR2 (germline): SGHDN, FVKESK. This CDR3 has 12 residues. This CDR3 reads CASSQVLNTIYF. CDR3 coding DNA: TGTGCCAGCAGCCAAGTACTAAACACCATATATTTT.

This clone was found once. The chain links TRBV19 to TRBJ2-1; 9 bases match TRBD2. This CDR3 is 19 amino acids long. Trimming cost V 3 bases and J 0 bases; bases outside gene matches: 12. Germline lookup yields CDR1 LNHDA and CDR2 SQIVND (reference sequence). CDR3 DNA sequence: TGTGCCAGTAGTATTGTGGGTCTAGCGGGGACAAACTCCTACAATGAGCAGTTCTTC. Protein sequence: CASSIVGLAGTNSYNEQFF.

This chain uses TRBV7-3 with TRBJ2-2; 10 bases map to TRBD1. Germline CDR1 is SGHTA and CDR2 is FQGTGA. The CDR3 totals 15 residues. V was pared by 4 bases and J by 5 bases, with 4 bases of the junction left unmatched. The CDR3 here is CASSSRDRGTGELFF. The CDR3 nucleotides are TGTGCCAGCAGCTCTAGGGACAGGGGAACCGGGGAGCTGTTTTTT.

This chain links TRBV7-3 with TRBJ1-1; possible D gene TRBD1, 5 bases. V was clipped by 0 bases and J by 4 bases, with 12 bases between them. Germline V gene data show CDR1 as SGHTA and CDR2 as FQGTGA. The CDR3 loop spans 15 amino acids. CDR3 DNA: TGTGCCAGCAGCTTAACCCCAGGGTTGGCCACTGAAGCTTTCTTT. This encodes CASSLTPGLATEAFF.

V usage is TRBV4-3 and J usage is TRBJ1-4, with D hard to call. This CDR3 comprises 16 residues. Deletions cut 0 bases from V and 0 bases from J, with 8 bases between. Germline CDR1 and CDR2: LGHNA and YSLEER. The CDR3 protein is CASSQEEKATNEKLFF. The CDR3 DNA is TGCGCCAGCAGCCAAGAGGAAAAGGCAACTAATGAAAAACTGTTTTTT.

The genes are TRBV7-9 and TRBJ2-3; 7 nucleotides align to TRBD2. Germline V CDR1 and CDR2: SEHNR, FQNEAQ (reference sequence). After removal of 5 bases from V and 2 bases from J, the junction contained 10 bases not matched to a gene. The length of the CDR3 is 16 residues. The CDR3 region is CASSPPSGKSTDTQYF. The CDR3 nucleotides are TGTGCCAGCAGCCCCCCTAGCGGAAAATCCACAGATACGCAGTATTTT.

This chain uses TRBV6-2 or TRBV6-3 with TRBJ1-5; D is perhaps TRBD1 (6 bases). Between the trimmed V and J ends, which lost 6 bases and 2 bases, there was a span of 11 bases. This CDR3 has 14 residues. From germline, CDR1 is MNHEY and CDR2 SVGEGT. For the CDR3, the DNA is TGTGCCAGCAGCCTCCCAGGGGGCAATCAGCCCCAGCATTTT. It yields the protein CASSLPGGNQPQHF.

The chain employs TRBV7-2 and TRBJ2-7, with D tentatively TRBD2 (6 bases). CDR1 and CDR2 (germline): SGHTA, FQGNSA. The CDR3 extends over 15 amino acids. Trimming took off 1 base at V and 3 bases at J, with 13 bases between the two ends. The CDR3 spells CASSLVAGSHYEQYF. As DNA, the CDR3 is TGTGCCAGCAGCTTAGTTGCGGGGTCACACTACGAGCAGTACTTC. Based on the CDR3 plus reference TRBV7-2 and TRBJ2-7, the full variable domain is GAGVSQSPSNKVTEKGKDVELRCDPISGHTALYWYRQSLGQGLEFLIYFQGNSAPDKSGLPSDRFSAERTGGSVSTLTIQRTQQEDSAVYLCASSLVAGSHYEQYFGPGTRLTVT.

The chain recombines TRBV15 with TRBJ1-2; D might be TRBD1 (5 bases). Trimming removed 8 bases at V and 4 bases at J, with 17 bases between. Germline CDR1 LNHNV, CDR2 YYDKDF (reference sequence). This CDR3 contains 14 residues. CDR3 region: CATSGGESLYGYTF. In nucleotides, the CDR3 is TGTGCCACCTCAGGAGGGGAATCCCTCTATGGCTACACCTTC. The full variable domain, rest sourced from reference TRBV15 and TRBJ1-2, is DAMVIQNPRYQVTQFGKPVTLSCSQTLNHNVMYWYQQKSSQAPKLLFHYYDKDFNNEADTPDNFQSRRPNTSFCFLDIRSPGLGDTAMYLCATSGGESLYGYTFGSGTRLTVV.

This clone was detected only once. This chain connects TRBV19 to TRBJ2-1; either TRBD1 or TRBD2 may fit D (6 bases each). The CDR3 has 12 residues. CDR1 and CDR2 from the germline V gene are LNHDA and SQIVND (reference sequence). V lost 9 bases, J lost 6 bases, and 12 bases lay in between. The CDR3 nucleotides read TGTGCCAGCCGGAGGGGGAGCAATGAGCAGTTCTTC. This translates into CASRRGSNEQFF.